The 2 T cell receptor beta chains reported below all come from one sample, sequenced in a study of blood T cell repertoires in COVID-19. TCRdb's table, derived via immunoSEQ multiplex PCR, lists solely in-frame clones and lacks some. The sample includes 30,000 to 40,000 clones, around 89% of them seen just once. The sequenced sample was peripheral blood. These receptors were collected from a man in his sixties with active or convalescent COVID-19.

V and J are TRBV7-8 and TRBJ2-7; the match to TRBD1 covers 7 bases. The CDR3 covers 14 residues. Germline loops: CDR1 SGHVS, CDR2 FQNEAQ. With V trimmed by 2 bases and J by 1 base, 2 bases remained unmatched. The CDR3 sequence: CASSLQGVSYEQYF. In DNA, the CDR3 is TGTGCCAGCAGCTTACAGGGGGTGTCCTACGAGCAGTACTTC. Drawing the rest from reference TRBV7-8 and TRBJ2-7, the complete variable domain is GAGVSQSPRYKVAKRGQDVALRCDPISGHVSLFWYQQALGQGPEFLTYFQNEAQLDKSGLPSDRFFAERPEGSVSTLKIQRTQQEDSAVYLCASSLQGVSYEQYFGPGTRLTVT.

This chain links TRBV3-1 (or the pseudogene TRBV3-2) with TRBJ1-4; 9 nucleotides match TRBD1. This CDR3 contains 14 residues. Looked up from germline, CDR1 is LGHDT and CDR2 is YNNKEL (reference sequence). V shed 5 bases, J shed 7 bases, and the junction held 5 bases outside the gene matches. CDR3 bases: TGTGCCAGCAGCTTGACAGGGGGAATTGAAAAACTGTTTTTT. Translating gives CASSLTGGIEKLFF.